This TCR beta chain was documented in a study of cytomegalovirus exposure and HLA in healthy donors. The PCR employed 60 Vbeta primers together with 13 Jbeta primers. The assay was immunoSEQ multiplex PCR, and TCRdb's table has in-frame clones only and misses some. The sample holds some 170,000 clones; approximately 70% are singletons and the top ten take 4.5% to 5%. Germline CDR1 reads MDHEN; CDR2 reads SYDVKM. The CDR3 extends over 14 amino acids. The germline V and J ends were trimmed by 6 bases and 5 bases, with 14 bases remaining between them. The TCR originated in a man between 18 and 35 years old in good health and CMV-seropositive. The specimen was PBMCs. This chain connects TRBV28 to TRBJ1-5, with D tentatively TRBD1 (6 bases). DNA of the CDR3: TGTGCCAGCAGCGGGGGGCCAGTCGATCAGCCCCAGCATTTT. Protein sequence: CASSGGPVDQPQHF.